Listed here are 8 T cell receptor beta chains from one sample, sequenced in a study of cytomegalovirus exposure and HLA in healthy donors. Researchers ran the PCR with 60 Vbeta and 13 Jbeta primers. Generated by immunoSEQ multiplex PCR, the TCRdb table keeps only in-frame clones and is missing some. The sample contains 100,000 or so clones, roughly 80% of which appear only once. Sequenced sample: PBMCs. Receptor source: a male donor in good health and CMV-seropositive.

V gene TRBV4-1 combines with J gene TRBJ1-2; TRBD1 agrees at 8 bases. Germline V gene sequence: CDR1 MGHRA, CDR2 YSYEKL. The CDR3 has 15 amino acids. V lost 1 base and J lost 3; bases outside the gene matches: 4. Written as DNA, the CDR3 is TGCGCCAGCAGCCAAGGCGGACAGGGATACTATGGCTACACCTTC. It codes for CASSQGGQGYYGYTF.

The rearrangement joins TRBV13 to TRBJ2-2; tentative D call: TRBD1 (5 bases). Between the trimmed V and J ends, which lost 4 bases and 1 base, there was a span of 7 bases. The length of the CDR3 is 14 residues. Germline assignment: CDR1 PRHDT and CDR2 FYEKMQ (reference sequence). The CDR3 DNA reads TGTGCCAGCAGCTATGGACAGAACACCGGGGAGCTGTTTTTT. Translation gives CASSYGQNTGELFF.

This chain uses TRBV9 with TRBJ1-2; no clear D. Trimming shortened V by 2 bases and J by 6 bases, and 17 bases separated the two germline ends. The germline CDR1 and CDR2 sequences are SGDLS and YYNGEE. This CDR3 has 15 amino acids. The CDR3 is CASSVTDGRADGYTF. The CDR3 DNA is TGTGCCAGCAGCGTGACGGACGGGAGGGCGGATGGCTACACCTTC.

The table lists this clone with a few counts. V is TRBV5-5 and J is TRBJ2-2, with 7 bases identical to TRBD1. The length of the CDR3 is 16 residues. V trimming: 3 bases; J trimming: 3 bases; junction bases outside the gene matches: 8. The V gene's germline CDR1 is SGHKS and CDR2 YYEKEE (reference sequence). The CDR3 region is CASSSGTEHYTGELFF. As DNA, the CDR3 is TGTGCCAGCAGCTCCGGGACAGAACATTACACCGGGGAGCTGTTTTTT.

The V and J genes are TRBV5-4 and TRBJ1-3, with TRBD1 matching over 7 bases. Trimming at V came to 9 bases and at J to 8 bases, leaving 14 bases not matched to a gene. The length of the CDR3 is 14 residues. Germline V CDR1 and CDR2: SGHNT, YYREEE (reference sequence). The CDR3 is CAIGQVHKEDTIYF. Here the CDR3 DNA reads TGTGCCATCGGACAGGTCCACAAAGAAGACACCATATATTTT.

The V and J genes are TRBV11-3 and TRBJ1-5; 8 positions match TRBD1. The germline gives CDR1 SGHNT, CDR2 YENEEA. Unmatched junction bases numbered 4, after V lost 6 bases and J lost 0 bases. The CDR3 spans 15 residues. The CDR3 is CASRRTGGSNQPQHF. CDR3 coding DNA: TGTGCCAGCAGACGTACAGGGGGTAGCAATCAGCCCCAGCATTTT.

V usage is TRBV11-2 and J usage is TRBJ1-6; 10 bases agree with TRBD1. CDR1 is SGHAT and CDR2 is FQNNGV in the germline V gene. The CDR3 sequence is 14 residues long. The V segment lost 3 bases and the J segment 10 bases; nucleotides outside the gene matches: 3. In DNA form, the CDR3 reads TGTGCCAGCAGCTTGACAGGGGGCAGATCACCCCTCCACTTT. Its protein product is CASSLTGGRSPLHF.

The chain links TRBV12-5 to TRBJ1-4; TRBD1 might be the D (6 bases). Germline V gene lookup returns CDR1 LGHNT and CDR2 FRNRAP. The CDR3 length is 15 residues. The V end was cut by 4 bases, the J end by 8 bases, with 17 bases between. CDR3 nucleotide sequence: TGTGCTAGTGGTTCCGGATTGGGAACAGGGGAAAAACTGTTTTTT. Translated, it gives CASGSGLGTGEKLFF.